This T cell receptor (beta chain) was identified during a study of neurological immune-mediated disorders. The study's findings and limits: Private repertoires in all groups were suggested, as expanded clones shared no CDR3 amino acid sequences across subjects.

Time point denoted: technical triplicate 3. Worth noting for this clonotype: Antigen specificity is unknown.

TCRdb passed the 5' RACE reads through MiXCR, listing each CDR3 protein once. Among about 44,000 distinct CDR3 sequences listed, under 25% were seen once. This CDR3 contains 15 residues. In germline, CDR1 is SQVTM, CDR2 ANQGSEA. V gave up 0 bases and J gave up 4 bases; unmatched junction bases: 6. Sequenced: PBMCs. The chain is built from TRBV29-1 and TRBJ2-1; TRBD1 agrees at 7 bases. The clonotype originates from a man between 60 and 75 years old with HTLV-1-associated myelopathy (HAM/TSP). DNA for the CDR3: TGCAGCGTTGAAGACCCGGGACAGTCATACAATGAGCAGTTCTTC. Encoded protein: CSVEDPGQSYNEQFF.